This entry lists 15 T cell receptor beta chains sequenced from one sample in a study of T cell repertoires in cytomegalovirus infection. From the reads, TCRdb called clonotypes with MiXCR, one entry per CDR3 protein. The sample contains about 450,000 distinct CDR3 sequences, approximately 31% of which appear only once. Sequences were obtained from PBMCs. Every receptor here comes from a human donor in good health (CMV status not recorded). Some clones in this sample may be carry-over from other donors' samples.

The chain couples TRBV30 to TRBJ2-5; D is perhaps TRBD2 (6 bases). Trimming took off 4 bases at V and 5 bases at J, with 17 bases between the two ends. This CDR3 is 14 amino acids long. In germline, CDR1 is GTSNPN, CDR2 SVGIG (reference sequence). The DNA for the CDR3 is TGTGCCTGGAATACGGAGGGACTTGACGAGACCCAGTACTTC. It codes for CAWNTEGLDETQYF. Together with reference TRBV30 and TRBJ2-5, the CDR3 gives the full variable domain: SQTIHQWPATLVQPVGSPLSLECTVEGTSNPNLYWYRQAAGRGLQLLFYSVGIGQISSEVPQNLSASRPQDRQFILSSKKLLLSDSGFYLCAWNTEGLDETQYFGPGTRLLVL.

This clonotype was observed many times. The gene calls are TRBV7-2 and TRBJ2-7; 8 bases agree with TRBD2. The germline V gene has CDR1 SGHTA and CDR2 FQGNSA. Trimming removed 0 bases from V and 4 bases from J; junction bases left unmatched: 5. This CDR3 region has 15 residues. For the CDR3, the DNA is TGTGCCAGCAGCTTAGCGGCGGGGGGTCGGTACGAGCAGTACTTC. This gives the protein CASSLAAGGRYEQYF.

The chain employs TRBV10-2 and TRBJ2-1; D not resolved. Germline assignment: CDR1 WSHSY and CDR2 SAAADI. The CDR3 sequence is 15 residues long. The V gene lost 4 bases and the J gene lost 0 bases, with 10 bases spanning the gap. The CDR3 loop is CASSGAESSYNEQFF. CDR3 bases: TGCGCCAGCAGTGGTGCGGAGAGCTCCTACAATGAGCAGTTCTTC.

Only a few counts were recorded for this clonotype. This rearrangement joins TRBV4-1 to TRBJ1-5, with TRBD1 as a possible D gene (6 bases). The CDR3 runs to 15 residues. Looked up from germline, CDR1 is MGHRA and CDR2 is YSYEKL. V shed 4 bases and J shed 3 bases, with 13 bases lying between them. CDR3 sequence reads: CASSLAWDTNQPQHF. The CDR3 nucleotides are TGCGCCAGCAGCCTAGCATGGGACACCAATCAGCCCCAGCATTTT.

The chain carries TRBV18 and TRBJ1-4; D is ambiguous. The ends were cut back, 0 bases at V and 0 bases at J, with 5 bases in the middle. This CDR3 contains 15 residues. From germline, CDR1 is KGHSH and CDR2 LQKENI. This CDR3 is CASSPPPATNEKLFF. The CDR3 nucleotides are TGTGCCAGCTCACCACCACCAGCAACTAATGAAAAACTGTTTTTT.

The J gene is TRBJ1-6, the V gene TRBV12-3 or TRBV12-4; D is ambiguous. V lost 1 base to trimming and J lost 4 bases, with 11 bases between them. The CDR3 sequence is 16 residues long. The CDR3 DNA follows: TGTGCCAGCAGTTTAGAAGGAACGGGATATAATTCACCCCTCCACTTT. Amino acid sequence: CASSLEGTGYNSPLHF.

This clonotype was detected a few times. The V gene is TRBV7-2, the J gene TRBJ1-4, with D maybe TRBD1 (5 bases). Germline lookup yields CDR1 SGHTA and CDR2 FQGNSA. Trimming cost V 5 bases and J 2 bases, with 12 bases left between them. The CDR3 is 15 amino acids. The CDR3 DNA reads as TGTGCCAGCAGCCTCAGTTGGGGGACTAATGAAAAACTGTTTTTT. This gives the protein CASSLSWGTNEKLFF.

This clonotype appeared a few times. CDR3 sequence reads: CASSIKRKDSYGYTF. The CDR3 nucleotides are TGTGCCAGCAGCATTAAGAGGAAGGATTCCTATGGCTACACCTTC. The chain is built from TRBV11-2 and TRBJ1-2, with D unclear. The CDR3 runs 15 residues. CDR1 SGHAT and CDR2 FQNNGV come from the germline V gene. Trimming took off 5 bases at V and 4 bases at J, with 17 bases between the two ends.

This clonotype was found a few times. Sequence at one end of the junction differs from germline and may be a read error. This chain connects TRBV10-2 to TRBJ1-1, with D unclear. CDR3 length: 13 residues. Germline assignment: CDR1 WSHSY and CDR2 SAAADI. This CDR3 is CASCEIMDTEAFF. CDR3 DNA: TGCGCCAGCTGTGAGATTATGGACACTGAAGCTTTCTTT.

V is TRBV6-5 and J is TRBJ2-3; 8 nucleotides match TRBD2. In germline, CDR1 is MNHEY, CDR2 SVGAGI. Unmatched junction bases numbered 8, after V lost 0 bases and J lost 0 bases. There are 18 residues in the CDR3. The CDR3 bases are TGTGCCAGCAGTTACTCGAGGGTTAGCGGGATGAGCACAGATACGCAGTATTTT. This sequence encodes CASSYSRVSGMSTDTQYF.

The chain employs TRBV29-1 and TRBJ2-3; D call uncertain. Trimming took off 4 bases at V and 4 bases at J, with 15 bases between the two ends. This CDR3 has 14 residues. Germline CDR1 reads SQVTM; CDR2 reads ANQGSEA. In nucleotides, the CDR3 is TGCAGCGTTGGCTTGGCTAGAGCCCCAGATACGCAGTATTTT. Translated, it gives CSVGLARAPDTQYF.

CDR3 region: CASSAPERGYETQYF. The CDR3 region has the DNA TGTGCCAGCAGTGCCCCGGAGAGGGGTTACGAGACCCAGTACTTC. The J gene is TRBJ2-5, the V gene TRBV6-1; perhaps D is TRBD1 or TRBD2 (5 bases each). This CDR3 contains 15 residues. V lost 4 bases and J lost 5, with 17 bases in between. Germline CDR1 is MNHNS and CDR2 is SASEGT.

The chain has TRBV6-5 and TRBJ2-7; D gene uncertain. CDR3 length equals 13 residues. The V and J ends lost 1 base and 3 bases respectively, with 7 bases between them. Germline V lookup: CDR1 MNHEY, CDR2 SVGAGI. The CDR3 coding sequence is TGTGCCAGCAGTTACTACCCAGGCTACGAGCAGTACTTC. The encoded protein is CASSYYPGYEQYF.

The chain's CDR3 is CASSTGVGYTF. DNA for the CDR3: TGTGCCAGCAGCACAGGGGTCGGCTACACCTTC. The rearrangement links TRBV12-3 or TRBV12-4 to TRBJ1-2, with TRBD1 matching 7 bases. This CDR3 region has 11 residues. J was trimmed by 8 bases and V by 6 bases; bases with no gene match: 3.

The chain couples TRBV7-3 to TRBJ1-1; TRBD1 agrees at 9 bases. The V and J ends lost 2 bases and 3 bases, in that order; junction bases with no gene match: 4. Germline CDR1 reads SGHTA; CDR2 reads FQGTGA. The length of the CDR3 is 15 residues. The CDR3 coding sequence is TGTGCCAGCAGCTTATCACAGGGGGCCGACACTGAAGCTTTCTTT. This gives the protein CASSLSQGADTEAFF.